These 16 T cell receptor beta chains were all obtained from the same sample, sequenced in a study of post-analysis software for immune sequencing data. Broader study findings: A handful of TRBV segments, including TRBV5-6, TRBV5-1 and TRBV20-1, were more frequent in patients than controls.

cDNA libraries of TCR beta carried unique molecular identifiers. TCRdb re-called the PCR reads through MiXCR, storing one row per CDR3 protein. The table shows more than 500,000 distinct CDR3 sequences, with 34% occurring only once. Their antigens are not known. The sample comprised blood. The receptors were gathered from a girl aged 2-17 years with multiple sclerosis.

This clonotype turned up a few times. This chain joins TRBV20-1 and TRBJ2-7, with a possible D match to TRBD1 (5 bases). The V and J ends lost 0 bases and 0 bases respectively, with 18 bases between them. Germline assignment: CDR1 DFQATT and CDR2 SNEGSKA (reference sequence). CDR3 size: 17 residues. The DNA of the CDR3 is TGCAGTGCTAGAGATAACTGGGCAGGGATCTTCTCCTACGAGCAGTACTTC. Its translation: CSARDNWAGIFSYEQYF.

The V call is TRBV10-3, the J call TRBJ1-1, with D maybe TRBD1 (5 bases). V was cut by 9 bases and J by 2 bases, with 22 bases left in between. Germline assignment: CDR1 ENHRY and CDR2 SYGVKD. The CDR3 is made up of 16 amino acids. The CDR3 coding sequence is TGTGCCATAAACCTAGGGGCCCCAAGGAGAAACACTGAAGCTTTCTTT. Translating it yields CAINLGAPRRNTEAFF.

The CDR3 loop reads CASSLHVTGELFF. DNA for the CDR3: TGTGCCAGCAGCTTGCATGTTACCGGGGAGCTGTTTTTT. The chain combines TRBV5-5 with TRBJ2-2; D remains unclear. The germline V gene has CDR1 SGHKS and CDR2 YYEKEE (reference sequence). V lost 1 base and J lost 5, with 6 bases in between. This CDR3 is 13 amino acids long.

A few counts support this clonotype. This chain joins TRBV7-9 and TRBJ1-5; D possibly corresponds to TRBD1 (5 bases). Trimming cost V 4 bases and J 2 bases, with 12 bases left between them. This CDR3 spans 15 amino acids. Germline assignment: CDR1 SEHNR and CDR2 FQNEAQ (reference sequence). The CDR3 DNA is TGTGCCAGCAGCTATGGAACAGGCGGCAATCAGCCCCAGCATTTT. As protein: CASSYGTGGNQPQHF.

This clonotype was counted between two and nine times. The CDR3 protein is CASSQGQGPQETQYF. The CDR3 region has the DNA TGCGCCAGCAGCCAAGGGCAGGGACCCCAAGAGACCCAGTACTTC. The rearrangement links TRBV4-1 to TRBJ2-5, with D tentatively TRBD1 or TRBD2 (5 bases each). Trimming took off 1 base at V and 1 base at J, with 10 bases between the two ends. This CDR3 has 15 residues. Per the germline V gene, CDR1 is MGHRA and CDR2 is YSYEKL.

The V call is TRBV20-1, the J call TRBJ2-3, with 8 bases fitting TRBD1. Per germline, CDR1 DFQATT and CDR2 SNEGSKA (reference sequence). Unmatched junction bases numbered 11, after V lost 8 bases and J lost 4 bases. The CDR3 has 14 amino acids. CDR3 in DNA: TGCAGTACCAGGACAGGGTTGATGTCAGATACGCAGTATTTT. This codes for CSTRTGLMSDTQYF.

This sequence joins TRBV18 and TRBJ2-7, with no clear D. Germline CDR1 and CDR2: KGHSH and LQKENI. The CDR3 spans 14 residues. Trimming stripped 3 bases from V and 4 bases from J, with 13 bases between. CDR3: CASSPPAGRYEQYF. The CDR3 DNA sequence: TGTGCCAGCTCACCGCCGGCAGGACGGTACGAGCAGTACTTC.

This chain uses TRBV20-1 with TRBJ1-1; D remains unclear. This CDR3 has 10 residues. Germline values: CDR1 DFQATT, CDR2 SNEGSKA (reference sequence). Trimming removed 3 bases from V and 3 bases from J, with 2 bases in between. CDR3 loop: CSASHTEAFF. The CDR3 DNA sequence: TGCAGTGCTAGCCACACTGAAGCTTTCTTT.

The chain joins TRBV10-2 to TRBJ2-1; 7 bases fit TRBD2. The CDR3 contains 17 residues. Germline V gene sequence: CDR1 WSHSY, CDR2 SAAADI. V shed 6 bases and J 0 bases; nucleotides not matched to a gene: 11. CDR3 in amino acids: CASRMGGGLTSYNEQFF. The CDR3 DNA reads as TGCGCCAGCAGAATGGGGGGGGGACTGACCTCCTACAATGAGCAGTTCTTC.

The chain is built from TRBV20-1 and TRBJ2-5, with a tentative D call TRBD2 (6 bases). Germline CDR1 is DFQATT and CDR2 is SNEGSKA (reference sequence). The CDR3 sequence is 13 residues long. Trimming removed 4 bases at V and 3 bases at J, with 12 bases between. CDR3 DNA sequence: TGCAGTGCTACCGGGACTGAAGAAGAGACCCAGTACTTC. The encoded protein is CSATGTEEETQYF.

The gene calls are TRBV12-3 or TRBV12-4 and TRBJ2-1; weak D call: TRBD2 (5 bases). This CDR3 contains 13 residues. Trimming pared 9 bases from V and 7 bases from J, leaving 16 bases between. CDR3 sequence reads: CASRGSNSNEQFF. For the CDR3, the DNA is TGTGCCAGTCGGGGTAGTAATTCGAATGAGCAGTTCTTC.

The chain links TRBV6-2 or TRBV6-3 to TRBJ1-4, with D hard to call. Per the germline V gene, CDR1 is MNHEY and CDR2 is SVGEGT. Trimming stripped 4 bases from V and 8 bases from J, with 17 bases between. The CDR3 has 15 amino acids. Here the CDR3 reads CASSSRTGSNEKLFF. DNA for the CDR3: TGTGCCAGCAGTTCGCGGACTGGGTCGAACGAAAAACTGTTTTTT.

This clonotype has a handful of counts. The V and J genes are TRBV7-3 and TRBJ2-1; D may be TRBD1 or TRBD2 (5 bases each). This CDR3 spans 14 amino acids. Germline values: CDR1 SGHTA, CDR2 FQGTGA. Between the trimmed V and J ends, which lost 5 bases and 9 bases, there was a span of 17 bases. The CDR3 DNA reads TGTGCCAGCAGCCCGGGCCCCTTGAGGGGTGAGCAGTTCTTC. Translating gives CASSPGPLRGEQFF.

A word on this clonotype: The junction differs from germline at one of its ends, possibly a read error. The J gene is TRBJ2-3, the V gene TRBV5-1; weak D call: TRBD1 (5 bases). This CDR3 has 14 amino acids. Germline loops: CDR1 SGHRS, CDR2 YFSETQ. The CDR3 bases are TGCGCCAGCTCATCGGACACCAGCACGGATACGCAGTATTTT. This encodes CASSSDTSTDTQYF.

This clonotype occurred many times. The chain is built from TRBV10-3 and TRBJ2-1; 8 nucleotides match TRBD1. V shed 3 bases, J shed 4 bases, and the junction held 5 bases outside the gene matches. This CDR3 is 15 amino acids long. In germline, CDR1 is ENHRY, CDR2 SYGVKD. The CDR3 loop is CAISDYGQGYNEQFF. In nucleotides, the CDR3 is TGTGCCATCAGTGATTACGGACAGGGATACAATGAGCAGTTCTTC.

The V and J genes are TRBV11-2 and TRBJ2-3, with D possibly TRBD1 on 6 matching bases. Per the germline V gene, CDR1 is SGHAT and CDR2 is FQNNGV. Trimming cost V 3 bases and J 1 base, with 11 bases left between them. This CDR3 is built from 15 residues. In DNA form, the CDR3 reads TGTGCCAGCAGCTTTCAGGGGCAAGGCACAGATACGCAGTATTTT. Translated: CASSFQGQGTDTQYF.